Sequencing of this T cell receptor (beta chain) was carried out in a study of spatial heterogeneity in lung cancer. Study context: Compared with alpha-chain sequences, beta-chain sequences were consistently detected in greater numbers.

Regarding time point: sample taken at primary tumor resection. Whole RNA, which was extracted from tumor, nontumor lung tissue or frozen PBMC, was sequenced without any cell sorting. The donors were about 67 patients with non-small cell lung cancer that was early-stage and untreated. This clonotype was counted ten times or more. As yet, its antigen is unknown. TCR cDNA molecules each had a unique molecular identifier. TCRdb called the 5' RACE reads again in MiXCR, with one record for every CDR3 protein. The table records some 64,000 distinct CDR3 sequences, 8% to 9% of them present only once. General observations from the study: Whereas they appeared in blood less at follow-up, ubiquitous expanded tumor TCRs appeared there more at resection.

The CDR3 contains 17 residues. Germline CDR1 is SGHRS and CDR2 is YFSETQ. Trimming took 0 bases from V and 2 from J, leaving 15 bases between them. The V gene is TRBV5-1, the J gene TRBJ1-5; a weak D match, TRBD1 (5 bases). The source material was PBMCs, sampled at surgery. The TCR comes from a female donor with early-stage non-small cell lung cancer. This chain's CDR3 is CASSLGGHQTGNQPQHF. The CDR3 DNA is TGCGCCAGCAGCTTGGGGGGCCACCAGACGGGCAATCAGCCCCAGCATTTT.